A selection of T cell receptor beta chains follows, all from one sample in a study of blood T cell repertoires in COVID-19. The method was immunoSEQ multiplex PCR; TCRdb's version includes in-frame clones alone and lacks a portion of them. The profile covers 150,000 to 200,000 clones, with over 75% appearing a single time and 9.5% to 11% taken by the ten largest. The sequenced sample consisted of peripheral blood. The receptors were sampled from a man in his fifties or sixties with active or convalescent COVID-19. The CDR3 runs from the conserved cysteine through the conserved F or W. A D gene is named only where the DNA matches it firmly. Some rows mark clone size as missing; the rest say once, few, many or name a class of expanded clone.

v_gene	j_gene	d_gene	abundance	CDR3aa	CDR3nt
TRBV19	TRBJ1-5	NA	NA	CASTARAGPPQHF	TGTGCCAGTACCGCCCGGGCAGGGCCACCCCAGCATTTT
TRBV27	TRBJ2-5	TRBD2	NA	CASSRSGGETQYF	TGTGCCAGCAGCCGCTCCGGGGGGGAGACCCAGTACTTC
TRBV28	TRBJ1-3	TRBD1	NA	CASSILLGPDRARGNTIYF	TGTGCCAGCAGTATCTTATTGGGGCCGGACAGGGCGAGGGGAAACACCATATATTTT
TRBV12-5	TRBJ2-2	NA	once	CASGLVQGGNTGELFF	TGTGCTAGTGGTTTGGTACAAGGAGGAAACACCGGGGAGCTGTTTTTT
TRBV20-1	TRBJ1-5	TRBD1	NA	CSASIQGAGNQPQHF	TGCAGTGCTAGTATACAGGGGGCTGGCAATCAGCCCCAGCATTTT
TRBV5-6	TRBJ1-6	NA	NA	CASSLLRGRSPLHF	TGTGCCAGCAGCTTGCTCCGGGGTCGGTCACCCCTCCACTTT
TRBV5-1	TRBJ1-1	TRBD1	NA	CASSPGTGANTEAFF	TGCGCCAGCAGCCCGGGGACAGGGGCGAACACTGAAGCTTTCTTT
TRBV5-1	TRBJ2-7	NA	NA	CASSPGGQSSYEQYF	TGCGCCAGCAGCCCCGGGGGACAGTCGTCCTACGAGCAGTACTTC
TRBV3-1/TRBV3-2	TRBJ1-6	NA	NA	CASSQQVYNSPLHF	TGTGCCAGCAGCCAGCAGGTTTATAATTCACCCCTCCACTTT
TRBV18	TRBJ2-3	NA	NA	CASSGRDTRTDTQYF	TGTGCCAGCTCAGGCCGGGACACCCGGACAGATACGCAGTATTTT
TRBV11-1	TRBJ2-5	NA	NA	CASSLARTGLKTQYF	TGTGCCAGCAGCTTAGCGCGAACAGGGCTAAAGACCCAGTACTTC
TRBV6-1	TRBJ1-5	NA	NA	CASSEEGFGGPQHF	TGTGCCAGCAGTGAGGAGGGGTTTGGGGGGCCCCAGCATTTT
TRBV29-1	TRBJ2-7	TRBD1	NA	CSVARTGDEQYF	TGCAGCGTTGCTCGGACAGGGGACGAGCAGTACTTC
TRBV28	TRBJ1-6	NA	NA	CASSSVAGVTPYNSPLHF	TGTGCCAGCAGTTCGGTGGCAGGCGTTACCCCATATAATTCACCCCTCCACTTT
TRBV28	TRBJ2-7	TRBD2	NA	CASSGTSRFGEQYF	TGTGCCAGCAGCGGGACTAGCCGATTCGGCGAGCAGTACTTC
TRBV3-1/TRBV3-2	TRBJ1-3	NA	few	CASSPSGNTIYF	TGTGCCAGCAGCCCCTCGGGAAACACCATATATTTT
TRBV7-2	TRBJ1-6	NA	NA	CASSPTITRNSPLHF	TGTGCCAGCAGCCCCACAATAACGAGGAATTCACCCCTCCACTTT
TRBV5-4	TRBJ2-2	TRBD2	NA	CASSFSGGASGELFF	TGTGCCAGCAGCTTCAGCGGGGGGGCCTCCGGGGAGCTGTTTTTT
TRBV19	TRBJ1-6	NA	NA	CASSITGFGNSPLHF	TGTGCCAGTAGTATTACGGGATTCGGTAATTCACCCCTCCACTTT
TRBV5-4	TRBJ1-1	TRBD1	NA	CASSGKTGVGDTEAFF	TGTGCCAGCAGCGGTAAGACAGGGGTCGGGGACACTGAAGCTTTCTTT
TRBV5-1	TRBJ2-1	TRBD2	NA	CASSLVAGDYNEQFF	TGCGCCAGCAGCTTGGTAGCGGGAGACTACAATGAGCAGTTCTTC
TRBV19	TRBJ1-1	NA	NA	CASNRLGQNTEAFF	TGTGCCAGTAATAGGTTGGGCCAGAACACTGAAGCTTTCTTT
TRBV3-1/TRBV3-2	TRBJ2-5	TRBD2	NA	CASSQKRGIATQYF	TGTGCCAGCAGCCAAAAGCGGGGGATTGCGACCCAGTACTTC
TRBV2	TRBJ1-2	NA	NA	CASSARGGNGYTF	TGTGCCAGCAGTGCCAGAGGGGGTAATGGCTACACCTTC
TRBV28	TRBJ1-2	NA	NA	CASSPGHPGRGYTF	TGTGCCAGCAGTCCCGGACATCCAGGCAGAGGCTACACCTTC
TRBV6-5	TRBJ1-2	TRBD1	NA	CASRAGTGYYGYTF	TGTGCCAGCAGAGCCGGGACAGGGTACTATGGCTACACCTTC
TRBV5-4	TRBJ1-4	TRBD1	few	CASSSQGANEKLFF	TGTGCCAGCAGCTCACAGGGGGCTAATGAAAAACTGTTTTTT
TRBV2	TRBJ1-6	NA	NA	CASSEAVPGSPLHF	TGTGCCAGCAGTGAAGCGGTCCCGGGTTCACCCCTCCACTTT
TRBV7-9	TRBJ1-6	NA	NA	CASSWEGGRSPLHF	TGTGCCAGCAGTTGGGAGGGAGGGCGTTCACCCCTCCACTTT
TRBV10-3	TRBJ2-1	NA	NA	CAIRTSTPNEQFF	TGTGCCATCAGAACTAGCACCCCCAATGAGCAGTTCTTC
TRBV28	TRBJ2-7	TRBD1	NA	CASSGPGTGDYEQYF	TGTGCCAGCAGTGGCCCCGGGACAGGGGACTACGAGCAGTACTTC
TRBV10-1	TRBJ2-7	NA	NA	CASSERQGRGEQYF	TGCGCCAGCAGCGAGAGGCAGGGGAGGGGCGAGCAGTACTTC
TRBV5-1	TRBJ2-7	TRBD2	NA	CASSLETGGAYEQYF	TGCGCCAGCAGCTTGGAAACGGGAGGGGCCTACGAGCAGTACTTC